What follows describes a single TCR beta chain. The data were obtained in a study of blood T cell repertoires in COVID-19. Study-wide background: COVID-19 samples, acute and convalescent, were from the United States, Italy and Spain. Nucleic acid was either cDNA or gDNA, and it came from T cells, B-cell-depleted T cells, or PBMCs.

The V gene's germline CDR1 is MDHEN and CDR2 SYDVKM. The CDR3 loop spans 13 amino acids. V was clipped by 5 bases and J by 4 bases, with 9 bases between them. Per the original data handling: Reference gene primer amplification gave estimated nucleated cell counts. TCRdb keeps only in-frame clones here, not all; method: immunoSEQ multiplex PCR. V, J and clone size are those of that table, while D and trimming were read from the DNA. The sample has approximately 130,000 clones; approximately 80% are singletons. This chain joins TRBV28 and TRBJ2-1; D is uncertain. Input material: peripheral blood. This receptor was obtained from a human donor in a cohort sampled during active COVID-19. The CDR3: CASSRPVYNEQFF. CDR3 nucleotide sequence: TGTGCCAGCAGTCGTCCCGTTTACAATGAGCAGTTCTTC.